A single sample is the source of the 17 T cell receptor beta chains below, sequenced in a study of cytomegalovirus exposure and HLA in healthy donors. Vbeta (60) and Jbeta (13) primers were used in the PCR. Generated by immunoSEQ multiplex PCR, the TCRdb table keeps only in-frame clones and is missing some. The listing contains 150,000 to 200,000 clones. The sequenced material came from PBMCs. The receptor set was obtained from a man aged 25 to 40 in good health and CMV-seronegative.

The V call is TRBV7-2, the J call TRBJ2-1; 9 nucleotides line up with TRBD2. CDR3 length: 16 residues. With 2 bases clipped from V and 14 bases from J, the junction kept 16 bases outside the gene matches. Per the germline V gene, CDR1 is SGHTA and CDR2 is FQGNSA. The CDR3 loop reads CASSLRGARVAGEEFF. DNA for the CDR3: TGTGCCAGCAGCTTAAGGGGGGCTAGGGTAGCGGGAGAGGAGTTCTTC.

This CDR3 is CASSSRGTLGNTIYF. In nucleotides, the CDR3 is TGCGCCAGCAGCTCCAGAGGTACGCTTGGAAACACCATATATTTT. V usage is TRBV5-1 and J usage is TRBJ1-3; no reliable D call. Germline-derived CDR1 and CDR2 are SGHRS and YFSETQ. V lost 3 bases to trimming and J lost 3 bases, with 13 bases between them. This CDR3 has 15 residues.

The chain couples TRBV2 to TRBJ1-1; D gene unclear. V shed 0 bases and J shed 11 bases, with 13 bases lying between them. The CDR3 covers 13 residues. The V gene's germline CDR1 is SNHLY and CDR2 FYNNEI. CDR3 sequence: CASSEARGRAAFF. In nucleotides, the CDR3 is TGTGCCAGCAGTGAAGCTCGAGGGAGGGCGGCTTTCTTT.

Comments on this clone: At one end the junction does not follow the germline gene, possibly because of a read error. The CDR3 loop is CAGSYSWARGDEQYF. In DNA form, the CDR3 reads TGTGCCGGCAGTTACTCTTGGGCCAGGGGAGACGAGCAGTACTTC. The chain links TRBV6-5 to TRBJ2-7; perhaps TRBD1 as D (6 bases). Germline V gene sequence: CDR1 MNHEY, CDR2 SVGAGI. The CDR3 extends over 15 amino acids.

This chain connects TRBV29-1 to TRBJ1-5, with TRBD1 identical over 7 bases. This CDR3 has 13 amino acids. Trimming removed 6 bases from V and 3 bases from J; junction bases left unmatched: 5. Per the germline V gene, CDR1 is SQVTM and CDR2 is ANQGSEA. The CDR3 reads CSVQGQLNQPQHF. The DNA for the CDR3 is TGCAGCGTCCAGGGACAGCTCAATCAGCCCCAGCATTTT.

CDR3 sequence (DNA): TGCGCCAGCAGCCTACCACGAGGGGGCTCTCAGGGTGAGCAGTTCTTC. It yields the protein CASSLPRGGSQGEQFF. J is TRBJ2-1 and V is TRBV5-1; 7 bases map to TRBD1. This CDR3 has 16 residues. CDR1 SGHRS and CDR2 YFSETQ come from the germline V gene. V lost 4 bases, J lost 9 bases, and 16 bases stayed unmatched.

V usage is TRBV5-1 and J usage is TRBJ2-3; 7 bases match TRBD2. The CDR3 totals 14 residues. Germline V gives CDR1 SGHRS, CDR2 YFSETQ. Losses at the gene ends were 4 bases for V and 3 bases for J; bases not matched to a gene: 5. In nucleotides, the CDR3 is TGCGCCAGCAGCCTACTCGGGGGGACAGATACGCAGTATTTT. Translation: CASSLLGGTDTQYF.

The genes are TRBV7-8 and TRBJ2-7; 8 nucleotides line up with TRBD1. Germline V gene sequence: CDR1 SGHVS, CDR2 FQNEAQ. The CDR3 consists of 13 residues. Losses at the gene ends were 11 bases for V and 7 bases for J; bases not matched to a gene: 13. CDR3 amino acids: CAGGQGAVSEQYF. DNA of the CDR3: TGTGCCGGAGGACAGGGCGCAGTTAGTGAGCAGTACTTC.

V is TRBV5-1 and J is TRBJ1-1, with D hard to call. Germline assignment: CDR1 SGHRS and CDR2 YFSETQ. The length of the CDR3 is 15 residues. The V end lost 0 bases, the J end lost 0 bases, and 9 bases lay between the germline ends. The CDR3 is CASSLDRSMNTEAFF. CDR3 bases: TGCGCCAGCAGCTTGGACAGATCCATGAACACTGAAGCTTTCTTT.

The chain couples TRBV5-6 to TRBJ2-6, with 11 bases fitting TRBD1. Germline trimming cut 4 bases from V and 6 bases from J; bases unmatched to any gene: 3. CDR1 is SGHDT and CDR2 is YYEEEE in the germline V gene. The CDR3 runs to 15 residues. The CDR3 sequence is CASSTGQGEANVLTF. The DNA for the CDR3 is TGTGCCAGCAGCACGGGACAGGGGGAGGCCAACGTCCTGACTTTC.

V gene TRBV11-3 combines with J gene TRBJ2-5, with a possible D match to TRBD1 (6 bases). CDR3 length: 14 residues. Trimming removed 5 bases at V and 6 bases at J, with 16 bases between. Germline CDR1 is SGHNT and CDR2 is YENEEA. The DNA of the CDR3 is TGTGCCAGCAGCCAGGGGTTTAAGAGTCAGACCCAGTACTTC. Residues: CASSQGFKSQTQYF.

The rearrangement links TRBV6-6 to TRBJ1-4, with a possible D match to TRBD1 (6 bases). Per the germline V gene, CDR1 is MNHNY and CDR2 is SVGAGI (reference sequence). Deletions cut 4 bases from V and 10 bases from J, with 19 bases between. CDR3 length: 15 residues. The CDR3, as DNA: TGTGCCAGCAGTTTCTTGCCTGACAGGTCTGCAAAACTGTTTTTT. It specifies CASSFLPDRSAKLFF.

The CDR3: CASSVTSGTSYEQYF. Here the CDR3 DNA reads TGTGCCAGCAGCGTTACTAGCGGGACCTCCTACGAGCAGTACTTC. The rearrangement joins TRBV5-4 to TRBJ2-7; 10 bases are a match to TRBD2. The V gene's germline CDR1 is SGHNT and CDR2 YYREEE (reference sequence). Losses at the gene ends were 4 bases for V and 0 bases for J; bases not matched to a gene: 4. The CDR3 is 15 amino acids.

The chain employs TRBV5-1 and TRBJ2-7; 7 bases are a match to TRBD1. The CDR3 sequence is 14 residues long. Germline CDR1 reads SGHRS; CDR2 reads YFSETQ. Trimming took 4 bases from V and 2 from J; bases not matched to a gene: 6. CDR3 protein: CASSARTGAYEQYF. The CDR3 DNA follows: TGCGCCAGCAGCGCTAGGACAGGAGCCTACGAGCAGTACTTC. Drawing the rest from reference TRBV5-1 and TRBJ2-7, the complete variable domain is KAGVTQTPRYLIKTRGQQVTLSCSPISGHRSVSWYQQTPGQGLQFLFEYFSETQRNKGNFPGRFSGRQFSNSRSEMNVSTLELGDSALYLCASSARTGAYEQYFGPGTRLTVT.

The rearrangement uses TRBV9 and TRBJ2-7, with D perhaps matching TRBD1 (5 bases). The CDR3 length is 18 residues. CDR1 is SGDLS and CDR2 is YYNGEE in the germline V gene. V dropped 0 bases and J dropped 5 bases, with 24 bases sitting between them. This CDR3 is CASSVGPIFSRVGNEQYF. CDR3 DNA sequence: TGTGCCAGCAGCGTAGGGCCTATATTTTCCAGGGTTGGCAACGAGCAGTACTTC.

The CDR3 coding sequence is TGTGCTAGTGGTTCCCCGGGACAGGGATTCGGAAACATTCAGTACTTC. Residues: CASGSPGQGFGNIQYF. The V and J genes are TRBV12-5 and TRBJ2-4, with 9 nucleotides matching TRBD1. V shed 4 bases and J 6 bases; nucleotides not matched to a gene: 10. CDR1 is LGHNT, CDR2 FRNRAP, per germline. The CDR3 has 16 residues.

The CDR3 spells CASSESAGGIYEQYF. The CDR3 DNA reads as TGTGCCAGCAGTGAATCGGCAGGGGGGATCTACGAGCAGTACTTC. V is TRBV27 and J is TRBJ2-7, with D possibly matching TRBD1 (7 bases). This CDR3 spans 15 amino acids. Per the germline V gene, CDR1 is MNHEY and CDR2 is SMNVEV (reference sequence). Trimming removed 5 bases at V and 3 bases at J, with 17 bases between.